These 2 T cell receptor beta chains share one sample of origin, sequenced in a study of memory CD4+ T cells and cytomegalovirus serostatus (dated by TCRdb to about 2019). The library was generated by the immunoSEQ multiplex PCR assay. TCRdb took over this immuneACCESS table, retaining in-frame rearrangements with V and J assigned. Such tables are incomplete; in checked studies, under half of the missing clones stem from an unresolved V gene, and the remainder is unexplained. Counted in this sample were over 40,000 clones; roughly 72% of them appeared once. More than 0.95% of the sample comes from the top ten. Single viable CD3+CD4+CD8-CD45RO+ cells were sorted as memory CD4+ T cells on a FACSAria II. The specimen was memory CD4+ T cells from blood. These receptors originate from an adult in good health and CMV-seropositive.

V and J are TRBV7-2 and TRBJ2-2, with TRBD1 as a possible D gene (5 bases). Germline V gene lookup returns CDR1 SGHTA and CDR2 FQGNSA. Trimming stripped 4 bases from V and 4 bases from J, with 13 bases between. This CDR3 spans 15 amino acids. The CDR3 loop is CASSSGRVLTGELFF. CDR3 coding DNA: TGTGCCAGCAGCTCTGGCAGGGTGCTCACCGGGGAGCTGTTTTTT. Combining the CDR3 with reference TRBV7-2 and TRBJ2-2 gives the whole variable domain GAGVSQSPSNKVTEKGKDVELRCDPISGHTALYWYRQSLGQGLEFLIYFQGNSAPDKSGLPSDRFSAERTGGSVSTLTIQRTQQEDSAVYLCASSSGRVLTGELFFGEGSRLTVL.

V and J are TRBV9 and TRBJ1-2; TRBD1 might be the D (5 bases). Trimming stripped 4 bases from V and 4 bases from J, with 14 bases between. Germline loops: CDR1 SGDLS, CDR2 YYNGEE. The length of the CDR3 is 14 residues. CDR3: CASSPRPGPYGYTF. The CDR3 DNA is TGTGCCAGCAGCCCACGGCCAGGGCCCTATGGCTACACCTTC.